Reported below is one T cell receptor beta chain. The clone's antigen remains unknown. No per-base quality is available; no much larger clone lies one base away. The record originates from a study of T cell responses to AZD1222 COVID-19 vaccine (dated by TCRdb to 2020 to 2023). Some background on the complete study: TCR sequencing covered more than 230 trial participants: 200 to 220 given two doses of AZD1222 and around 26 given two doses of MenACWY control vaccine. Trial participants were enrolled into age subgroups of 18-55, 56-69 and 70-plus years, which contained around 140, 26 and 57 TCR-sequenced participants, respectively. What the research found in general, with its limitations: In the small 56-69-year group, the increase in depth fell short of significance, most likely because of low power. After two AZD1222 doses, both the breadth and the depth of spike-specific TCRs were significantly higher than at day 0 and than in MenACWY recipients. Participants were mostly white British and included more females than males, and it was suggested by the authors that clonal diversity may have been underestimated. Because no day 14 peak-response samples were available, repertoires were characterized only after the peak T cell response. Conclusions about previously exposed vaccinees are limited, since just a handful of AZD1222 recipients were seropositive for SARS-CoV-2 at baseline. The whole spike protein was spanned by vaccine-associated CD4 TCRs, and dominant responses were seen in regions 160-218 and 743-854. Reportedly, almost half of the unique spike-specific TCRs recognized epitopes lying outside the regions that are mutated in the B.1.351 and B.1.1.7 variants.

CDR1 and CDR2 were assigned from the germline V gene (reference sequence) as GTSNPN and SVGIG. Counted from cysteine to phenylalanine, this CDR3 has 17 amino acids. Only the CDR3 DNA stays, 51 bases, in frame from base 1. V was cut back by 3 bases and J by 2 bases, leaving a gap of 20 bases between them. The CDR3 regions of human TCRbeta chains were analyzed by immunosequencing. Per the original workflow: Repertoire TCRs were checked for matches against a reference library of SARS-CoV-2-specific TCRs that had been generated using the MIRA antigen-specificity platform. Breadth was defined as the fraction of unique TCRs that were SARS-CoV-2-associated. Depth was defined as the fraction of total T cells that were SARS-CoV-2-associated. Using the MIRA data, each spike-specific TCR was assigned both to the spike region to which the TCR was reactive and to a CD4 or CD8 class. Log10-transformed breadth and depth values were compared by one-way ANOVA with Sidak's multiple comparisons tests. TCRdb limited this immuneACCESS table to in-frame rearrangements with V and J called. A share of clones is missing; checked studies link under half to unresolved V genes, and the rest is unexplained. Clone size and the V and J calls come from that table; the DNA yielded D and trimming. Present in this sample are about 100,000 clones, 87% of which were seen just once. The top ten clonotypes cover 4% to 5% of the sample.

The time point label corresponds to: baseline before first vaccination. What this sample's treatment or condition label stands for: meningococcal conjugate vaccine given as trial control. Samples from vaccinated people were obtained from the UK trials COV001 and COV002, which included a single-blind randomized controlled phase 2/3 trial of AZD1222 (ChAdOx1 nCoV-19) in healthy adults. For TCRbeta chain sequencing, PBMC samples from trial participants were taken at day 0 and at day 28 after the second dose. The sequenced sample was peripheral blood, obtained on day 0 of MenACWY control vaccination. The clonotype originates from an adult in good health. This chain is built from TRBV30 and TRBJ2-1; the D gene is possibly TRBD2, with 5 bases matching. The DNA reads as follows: TGTGCCTGGAGGGCCAACAGACCCCTCGGGACCTACAATGAGCAGTTCTTC. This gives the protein CAWRANRPLGTYNEQFF.